The present TCR beta chain was sequenced within a study of blood T cell repertoires in COVID-19. About the study: From T cells, B-cell-depleted T cells, or PBMCs came the material, which was cDNA or gDNA.

Looked up from germline, CDR1 is MDHEN and CDR2 is SYDVKM. V was pared by 2 bases and J by 5 bases, with 9 bases of the junction left unmatched. The CDR3 length is 16 residues. Original data processing: Estimated nucleated cell counts came from reference gene primer amplification. TCRdb's table, derived via immunoSEQ multiplex PCR, lists solely in-frame clones and lacks some. From that table come the V and J calls and clone size; the DNA was used to work out D and trimming. The sample carries 140,000 to 150,000 clones, about 89% recorded once. The sample taken for sequencing was peripheral blood. The receptor was derived from an elderly man with acute or convalescent COVID-19. The chain uses TRBV28 and TRBJ1-1, with 9 bases fitting TRBD1. The CDR3 coding sequence is TGTGCCAGCAGTTTAGGCAAACAGGGGGCAAGAACTGAAGCTTTCTTT. This translates into CASSLGKQGARTEAFF.